This entry describes one T cell receptor (beta chain). The record originates from a study of blood T cells in healthy people across ages. The germline gives CDR1 DFQATT, CDR2 SNEGSKA (reference sequence). Trimming removed 4 bases at V and 2 bases at J, with 9 bases between. This CDR3 contains 12 residues. A J-beta primer mix and a sample-barcoded 5' primer were used in a second PCR of roughly 6 to 11 cycles. Unique molecular identifiers of 12 random nucleotides labeled each cDNA. CDR3-containing paired-end reads numbering at least 2.5 million came from each sample. Each CDR3 protein gets one entry after TCRdb re-called the 5' RACE reads with MiXCR. Among 600,000 to 850,000 distinct CDR3 sequences listed, around 25% were seen once. This same sample was also part of a study on T cells of mothers and their children.

Specimen: blood. The chain employs TRBV20-1 and TRBJ2-7; maybe TRBD1 (5 bases). The TCR comes from a boy between 10 and 17 years old in good health. DNA for the CDR3: TGCAGTGCTATGGCCAGGGCCTACGAGCAGTACTTC. Amino acids: CSAMARAYEQYF.